The next 7 T cell receptor beta chains were all read from a single sample in a study of T cell changes during pregnancy in multiple sclerosis. Here immunoSEQ multiplex PCR was the method, and the copy in TCRdb shows in-frame clones only, minus some. The data contain 52,000 or so clones, 80% to 95% of them singletons. The material sequenced was CD4+ T cells from peripheral blood mononuclear cells, taken in the second trimester of pregnancy. Receptor source: a female donor with multiple sclerosis, enrolled in a pregnancy study.

The chain joins TRBV6-5 to TRBJ1-1; D is perhaps TRBD1 (5 bases). This CDR3 contains 16 residues. Trimming pared 0 bases from V and 0 bases from J, leaving 11 bases between. Germline loops: CDR1 MNHEY, CDR2 SVGAGI. This CDR3 is CASSYSASTVNTEAFF. The DNA for the CDR3 is TGTGCCAGCAGTTACTCTGCCTCGACAGTGAACACTGAAGCTTTCTTT.

V usage is TRBV7-9 and J usage is TRBJ1-1; D unclear. Trimming removed 3 bases from V and 4 bases from J, with 3 bases in between. The CDR3 is 11 amino acids. The germline V gene encodes CDR1 SEHNR and CDR2 FQNEAQ (reference sequence). CDR3 protein: CASSFSTEAFF. CDR3 bases: TGTGCCAGCAGCTTTAGCACTGAAGCTTTCTTT. Filled out from reference TRBV7-9 and TRBJ1-1, the complete variable domain reads DTGVSQNPRHKITKRGQNVTFRCDPISEHNRLYWYRQTLGQGPEFLTYFQNEAQLEKSRLLSDRFSAERPKGSFSTLEIQRTEQGDSAMYLCASSFSTEAFFGQGTRLTVV.

The DNA of the CDR3 is TGCAGTGCTAAGCCTCACGGCTACACCTTC. Protein: CSAKPHGYTF. The chain carries TRBV20-1 and TRBJ1-2, with unresolved D. The CDR3 is made up of 10 amino acids. Germline V gene sequence: CDR1 DFQATT, CDR2 SNEGSKA (reference sequence). The ends were cut back, 4 bases at V and 8 bases at J, with 8 bases in the middle.

The chain couples TRBV7-8 to TRBJ2-7, with a weak D call TRBD2 (7 bases). Germline loops: CDR1 SGHVS, CDR2 FQNEAQ. V lost 1 base and J lost 0, with 19 bases in between. CDR3 size: 18 residues. CDR3 loop: CASSLERGGRLGSYEQYF. CDR3 DNA: TGTGCCAGCAGCTTAGAGAGGGGGGGGAGGTTAGGCTCCTACGAGCAGTACTTC. Looking up the rest from reference TRBV7-8 and TRBJ2-7 gives the full variable domain: GAGVSQSPRYKVAKRGQDVALRCDPISGHVSLFWYQQALGQGPEFLTYFQNEAQLDKSGLPSDRFFAERPEGSVSTLKIQRTQQEDSAVYLCASSLERGGRLGSYEQYFGPGTRLTVT.

The chain links TRBV2 to TRBJ2-2; 9 bases line up with TRBD2. Germline V gives CDR1 SNHLY, CDR2 FYNNEI. The junction had 12 bases not matched to a gene; V was cut back by 7 bases and J by 0 bases. There are 18 residues in the CDR3. CDR3 DNA sequence: TGTGCCAGCAATCTCCGGCGACTAGCGGTAACGAACACCGGGGAGCTGTTTTTT. Residues: CASNLRRLAVTNTGELFF.

The genes are TRBV20-1 and TRBJ1-1; the D gene is possibly TRBD1 (6 bases). The CDR3 sequence is 11 residues long. In germline, CDR1 is DFQATT, CDR2 SNEGSKA (reference sequence). Deletions cut 3 bases from V and 10 bases from J, with 12 bases between. The CDR3 sequence: CSASYRVGAFF. CDR3 nucleotide sequence: TGCAGTGCTAGTTACAGGGTGGGAGCTTTCTTT.

This clone came up a few times. The rearrangement links TRBV27 to TRBJ2-7, with 7 bases matching TRBD2. This CDR3 has 15 amino acids. The junction had 7 bases not matched to a gene; V was cut back by 3 bases and J by 2 bases. The germline gives CDR1 MNHEY, CDR2 SMNVEV (reference sequence). As DNA, the CDR3 is TGTGCCAGCAGTTTGGAGCGGGGTTCTGCCTACGAGCAGTACTTC. This translates into CASSLERGSAYEQYF.